This TCR beta chain comes out of a study of CD8+ T cells in alopecia areata. Study-level results: Clonality in lesional scalp, especially alopecia totalis/universalis, exceeded that of normal scalp. Having one nonresponder leaves uncertain how baseline CD8+ expansion relates to response. Many expanded lesional clones remained in scalp and blood on tofacitinib.

This clone was found a few times. What it binds is not known. Treatment noted: oral pan-JAK inhibitor, 5-10 mg twice daily. RNA, once extracted, was reverse transcribed into cDNA for use as the sequencing template. Method: immunoSEQ multiplex PCR; TCRdb's copy keeps in-frame clones and lacks some. This sample has more than 150,000 clones; around 60% occur once, and the top ten carry roughly 12%. The CDR3 has 16 residues. The junction had 2 bases not matched to a gene; V was cut back by 0 bases and J by 3 bases. Germline lookup yields CDR1 SGHRS and CDR2 YFSETQ. The sample was CD8+ T cells sorted from blood, taken at week 24, from a patient treated with tofacitinib. This TCR was sampled from a human donor with alopecia areata. The J gene is TRBJ2-1, the V gene TRBV5-1; the match to TRBD2 covers 11 bases. The CDR3 spells CASSLDLAGGYNEQFF. In DNA, the CDR3 is TGCGCCAGCAGCTTGGATCTAGCGGGGGGCTACAATGAGCAGTTCTTC.